The clone carrying this TCR beta chain was observed once. These data are taken from a study of blood T cell repertoires in COVID-19. Germline CDR1 SGHAT, CDR2 FQNNGV. Losses at the gene ends were 0 bases for V and 4 bases for J; bases not matched to a gene: 9. The CDR3 is 18 amino acids. Only in-frame clones appear in the TCRdb table, and some are missing; sequencing was by immunoSEQ multiplex PCR. The top ten hold 8.5% of the sample, which has tens of thousands of clones, about 88% seen once. The sequence came from a man between 60 and 75 years old with active COVID-19. The chain combines TRBV11-2 with TRBJ2-6, with 7 bases lining up with TRBD1. Sequencing was done on a sample of peripheral blood. The CDR3 region has the DNA TGTGCCAGCAGCTTAGAGGCAGGGGGAATCTCCGGGGCCAACGTCCTGACTTTC. Its translation: CASSLEAGGISGANVLTF.